A single sample gave rise to the 24 T cell receptor beta chains below, sequenced in a study of T cell repertoires in cytomegalovirus infection. In TCRdb, the reads were re-called with MiXCR into one record per CDR3 protein. Altogether approximately 1,000,000 distinct CDR3 sequences are present, around a third being singletons, with the ten largest covering 11% to 15%. Their specific antigens are unknown. The sample here was cultured CD8+ T cells from PBMCs, taken from culture after CMV antigen stimulation. The receptors come from a human donor in good health (CMV status not recorded). Some clones in this sample may be carry-over from other donors' samples.

This clonotype was picked up one time. V gene TRBV28 combines with J gene TRBJ1-2, with 9 positions matching TRBD1. CDR3 size: 13 residues. Germline V CDR1 and CDR2: MDHEN, SYDVKM. The trim removed 6 bases at V and 8 bases at J, leaving 7 bases unmatched. DNA of the CDR3: TGTGCCAGCAGCCAATGGGACAGGGACGGCTACACCTTC. It translates to CASSQWDRDGYTF.

The V call is TRBV5-1, the J call TRBJ2-1; TRBD1 agrees at 7 bases. Germline values: CDR1 SGHRS, CDR2 YFSETQ. V trimming: 4 bases; J trimming: 6 bases; junction bases outside the gene matches: 13. The CDR3 extends over 16 amino acids. CDR3 coding DNA: TGCGCCAGCAGCCTTAGACAGGGCGGCGCCCTCAATGAGCAGTTCTTC. This gives the protein CASSLRQGGALNEQFF. Full variable domain (rest looked up from reference TRBV5-1 and TRBJ2-1): KAGVTQTPRYLIKTRGQQVTLSCSPISGHRSVSWYQQTPGQGLQFLFEYFSETQRNKGNFPGRFSGRQFSNSRSEMNVSTLELGDSALYLCASSLRQGGALNEQFFGPGTRLTVL.

The V gene is TRBV12-5, the J gene TRBJ2-2, with 7 bases identical to TRBD1. Germline V gene sequence: CDR1 LGHNT, CDR2 FRNRAP. The CDR3 is 16 residues long. J gave up 1 base and V 0 bases, and 2 bases lay outside the gene matches. The CDR3 here is CASGLVGTENTGELFF. DNA for the CDR3: TGTGCTAGTGGTTTGGTGGGGACAGAGAACACCGGGGAGCTGTTTTTT.

CDR3 sequence: CASSSAREGGRSNQPQHF. The DNA for the CDR3 is TGTGCCAGCAGCTCGGCCCGGGAAGGGGGAAGAAGCAATCAGCCCCAGCATTTT. V usage is TRBV6-1 and J usage is TRBJ1-5, with TRBD1 as a possible D gene (6 bases). Trimming left V 6 bases short and J 1 base short, with 22 bases between. CDR1 is MNHNS and CDR2 is SASEGT in the germline V gene. The CDR3 runs 18 residues.

The chain carries TRBV6-5 and TRBJ2-3; the match to TRBD2 covers 10 bases. The length of the CDR3 is 16 residues. In germline, CDR1 is MNHEY, CDR2 SVGAGI. V lost 0 bases and J lost 4; bases outside the gene matches: 4. CDR3 sequence (DNA): TGTGCCAGCAGTTACTCTACTAGCGGGGCTGCAGATACGCAGTATTTT. Its protein is CASSYSTSGAADTQYF.

In this sample, this clonotype turned up once. The chain combines TRBV7-3 with TRBJ2-3, with TRBD2 identical over 8 bases. Germline loops: CDR1 SGHTA, CDR2 FQGTGA. The CDR3 has 18 amino acids. V trimming: 9 bases; J trimming: 2 bases; junction bases outside the gene matches: 19. CDR3 bases: TGTGCCAGTGCCGCAGGGAGCGGGGGAGGATGGTACACAGATACGCAGTATTTT. Encoded protein: CASAAGSGGGWYTDTQYF.

The V call is TRBV6-5, the J call TRBJ2-7; 7 bases are shared with TRBD1. V gave up 0 bases and J gave up 5 bases; unmatched junction bases: 7. From germline, CDR1 is MNHEY and CDR2 SVGAGI. The CDR3 contains 15 residues. The CDR3 loop reads CASSYSRQGVDEQYF. Here the CDR3 DNA reads TGTGCCAGCAGTTACTCGCGGCAGGGGGTCGACGAGCAGTACTTC.

The chain uses TRBV27 and TRBJ2-7; 8 bases fit TRBD2. The CDR3 loop spans 16 amino acids. The V and J ends lost 5 bases and 3 bases, in that order; junction bases with no gene match: 12. Per germline, CDR1 MNHEY and CDR2 SMNVEV (reference sequence). Written as DNA, the CDR3 is TGTGCCAGCAGTCGCCGGGGGGGACGGAAGGACTACGAGCAGTACTTC. Protein: CASSRRGGRKDYEQYF.

The gene calls are TRBV7-6 and TRBJ1-3; D is perhaps TRBD1 (6 bases). Deletions cut 7 bases from V and 4 bases from J, with 17 bases between. This CDR3 is 15 amino acids long. Germline-derived CDR1 and CDR2 are SGHVS and FNYEAQ. The CDR3 DNA is TGTGCCAGCATCCCGGCGGGGGCTCGCGGAAACACCATATATTTT. Amino acid sequence: CASIPAGARGNTIYF.

The rearrangement links TRBV29-1 to TRBJ2-4; D may be TRBD2 (5 bases). The V gene's germline CDR1 is SQVTM and CDR2 ANQGSEA. The CDR3 has 15 residues. Trimming cost V 4 bases and J 8 bases, with 21 bases left between them. CDR3 in amino acids: CSVVLLDLGFDIQYF. For the CDR3, the DNA is TGCAGCGTTGTGCTTCTGGACTTGGGTTTTGACATTCAGTACTTC.

This clonotype occurred a few times. The genes are TRBV2 and TRBJ2-3, with 9 nucleotides matching TRBD1. Germline assignment: CDR1 SNHLY and CDR2 FYNNEI. Unmatched junction bases numbered 2, after V lost 3 bases and J lost 4 bases. CDR3 size: 14 residues. The CDR3 sequence is CASSDGQGSDTQYF. Written as DNA, the CDR3 is TGTGCCAGCAGTGATGGACAGGGGTCAGATACGCAGTATTTT.

This clonotype occurred a few times. The chain recombines TRBV15 with TRBJ1-1; 8 bases agree with TRBD1. In germline, CDR1 is LNHNV, CDR2 YYDKDF (reference sequence). CDR3 length equals 16 residues. The V and J ends lost 7 bases and 5 bases, in that order; junction bases with no gene match: 15. CDR3 region: CATIPRRGQVYTEAFF. CDR3 coding DNA: TGTGCCACCATACCGCGGCGGGGACAGGTCTATACTGAAGCTTTCTTT.

This clonotype was detected a few times. The chain couples TRBV7-6 to TRBJ2-1; D may match TRBD1 or TRBD2 (6 bases each). V gave up 5 bases and J gave up 10 bases, with 21 bases separating them. The CDR3 totals 15 residues. Germline V lookup: CDR1 SGHVS, CDR2 FNYEAQ. For the CDR3, the DNA is TGTGCCAGCAGCCCCACGGGGGCGTTTTGGGCGGAGCAGTTCTTC. It translates to CASSPTGAFWAEQFF.

This clonotype was seen repeatedly, ten times or more. This rearrangement joins TRBV11-2 to TRBJ2-1; 8 bases map to TRBD1. J was trimmed by 5 bases and V by 3 bases; bases with no gene match: 18. Germline V gives CDR1 SGHAT, CDR2 FQNNGV. This CDR3 region has 19 residues. The CDR3 here is CASSLAPLDRAMFDNEQFF. CDR3 sequence (DNA): TGTGCCAGCAGCTTGGCCCCCTTGGACAGGGCAATGTTCGACAATGAGCAGTTCTTC.

The V gene is TRBV19, the J gene TRBJ1-5; TRBD1 matches at 10 bases. From germline, CDR1 is LNHDA and CDR2 SQIVND (reference sequence). V gave up 4 bases and J gave up 4 bases; unmatched junction bases: 7. This CDR3 region has 16 residues. The CDR3 region has the DNA TGTGCCAGTAGTACAGACAGGGGGCTGGGGAATCAGCCCCAGCATTTT. It codes for CASSTDRGLGNQPQHF.

The rearrangement links TRBV6-1 to TRBJ2-7; TRBD1 might be the D (5 bases). This CDR3 has 14 amino acids. Trimming took 3 bases from V and 0 from J, leaving 9 bases between them. Germline V CDR1 and CDR2: MNHNS, SASEGT. The CDR3 reads CASSDPGLSYEQYV. CDR3 DNA: TGTGCCAGCAGTGACCCAGGGCTCTCCTACGAGCAGTACGTC.

As for this clonotype: Just one base apart from a much larger clone, this may be a read error. The J gene is TRBJ1-5, the V gene TRBV7-9, with D tentatively TRBD1 (5 bases). There are 14 residues in the CDR3. Germline CDR1 and CDR2: SEHNR and FQNEAQ (reference sequence). V lost 5 bases and J 7 bases, leaving 15 bases between the germline ends. The CDR3 DNA is TGTGCCAGCAGCCAGGGCAGTTTTGAGCAGCCCCAGCATTTT. Amino acid sequence: CASSQGSFEQPQHF.

V usage is TRBV27 and J usage is TRBJ2-1; weak D call: TRBD1 (6 bases). From germline, CDR1 is MNHEY and CDR2 SMNVEV (reference sequence). This CDR3 spans 14 amino acids. V was trimmed by 8 bases and J by 7 bases, leaving 18 bases between them. CDR3 sequence reads: CASGIGGRFNEQFF. The DNA of the CDR3 is TGTGCCAGCGGTATTGGGGGCCGGTTTAATGAGCAGTTCTTC.

The chain links TRBV7-9 to TRBJ2-5; D is unresolved. V was shortened by 5 bases and J by 4 bases, with 14 bases between the two germline ends. This CDR3 has 14 amino acids. The germline V gene has CDR1 SEHNR and CDR2 FQNEAQ (reference sequence). The CDR3 bases are TGTGCCAGCAGCCCCGGACCCCTAGGAGAGACCCAGTACTTC. Its protein product is CASSPGPLGETQYF.

The chain couples TRBV6-1 to TRBJ1-5; D is ambiguous. The CDR3 length is 16 residues. V shed 0 bases and J shed 0 bases, with 9 bases lying between them. CDR1 and CDR2 from the germline V gene are MNHNS and SASEGT. CDR3 amino acids: CASSEARLNSNQPQHF. CDR3 nucleotides: TGTGCCAGCAGTGAAGCGCGGCTTAATAGCAATCAGCCCCAGCATTTT.

The J gene is TRBJ2-7, the V gene TRBV29-1; D gene uncertain. The V end was cut by 7 bases, the J end by 3 bases, with 13 bases between. Germline assignment: CDR1 SQVTM and CDR2 ANQGSEA. CDR3 size: 12 residues. For the CDR3, the DNA is TGCAGCGCGCTCCATGGAGACTACGAGCAGTACTTC. Translated: CSALHGDYEQYF.

The V call is TRBV5-1, the J call TRBJ2-3; D perhaps matches TRBD2 (6 bases). Germline CDR1 and CDR2: SGHRS and YFSETQ. The V gene lost 3 bases and the J gene lost 2 bases, with 16 bases spanning the gap. This CDR3 has 16 residues. As DNA, the CDR3 is TGCGCCAGCAGCTGGCCCGAGGAGGGAAACACAGATACGCAGTATTTT. As protein: CASSWPEEGNTDTQYF.

This clonotype was seen only a few times. The chain is built from TRBV12-3 or TRBV12-4 and TRBJ2-1; TRBD2 aligns across 10 bases. The CDR3 length is 16 residues. The ends lost 5 bases at V and 4 bases at J; junction bases unmatched: 8. The CDR3 bases are TGTGCCAGCAGTCCAACTAGCGGGACATTTTACAATGAGCAGTTCTTC. Its protein is CASSPTSGTFYNEQFF.

The rearrangement joins TRBV10-3 to TRBJ1-2; tentative D call: TRBD1 (5 bases). CDR3 size: 13 residues. Germline values: CDR1 ENHRY, CDR2 SYGVKD. V dropped 11 bases and J dropped 5 bases, with 18 bases sitting between them. The chain's CDR3 is CASGGEGGYGYTF. The CDR3 region has the DNA TGTGCCTCCGGAGGGGAGGGAGGATATGGCTACACCTTC.